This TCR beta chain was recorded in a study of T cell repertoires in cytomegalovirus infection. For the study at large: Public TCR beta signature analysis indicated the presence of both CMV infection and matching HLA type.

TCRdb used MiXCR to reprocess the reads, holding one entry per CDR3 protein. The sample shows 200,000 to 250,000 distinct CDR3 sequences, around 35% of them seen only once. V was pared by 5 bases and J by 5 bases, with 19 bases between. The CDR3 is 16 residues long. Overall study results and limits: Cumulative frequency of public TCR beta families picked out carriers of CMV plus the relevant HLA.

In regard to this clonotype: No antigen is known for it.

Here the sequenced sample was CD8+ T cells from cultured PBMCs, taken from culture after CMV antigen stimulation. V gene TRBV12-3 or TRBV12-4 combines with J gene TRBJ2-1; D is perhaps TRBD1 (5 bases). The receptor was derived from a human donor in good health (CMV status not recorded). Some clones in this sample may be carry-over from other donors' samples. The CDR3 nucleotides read TGTGCCAGCAGTCCACCTGACAGCCAATTCCACAATGAGCAGTTCTTC. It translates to CASSPPDSQFHNEQFF.